This T cell receptor beta chain was captured in a study of identical twins. TCRdb re-derived calls from the 5' RACE reads in MiXCR, one entry per CDR3 protein. This table holds hundreds of thousands of distinct CDR3 sequences, over 8.5% found once. About this clonotype: Its antigen is not known.

Germline V CDR1 and CDR2: SGHTA, FQGNSA. The CDR3 consists of 15 residues. Trimming cost V 4 bases and J 6 bases, with 17 bases left between them. Study observations and caveats: Potential partial confounding of zero-insertion analyses by invariant MAIT and iNKT cells was noted. The more abundant beta clonotypes in cord blood had fewer insertions, and memory repertoires did not show this.

In addition, the sample was reused for a study of yellow fever vaccine responses in identical twins.

The chain employs TRBV7-2 and TRBJ2-3, with a weak D call TRBD2 (6 bases). What was sequenced was PBMCs. The sequence was collected from a woman aged 18-29 years in good health. The CDR3 here is CASSYAGTPKDTQYF. CDR3 DNA: TGTGCCAGCAGCTATGCCGGGACTCCAAAGGATACGCAGTATTTT.